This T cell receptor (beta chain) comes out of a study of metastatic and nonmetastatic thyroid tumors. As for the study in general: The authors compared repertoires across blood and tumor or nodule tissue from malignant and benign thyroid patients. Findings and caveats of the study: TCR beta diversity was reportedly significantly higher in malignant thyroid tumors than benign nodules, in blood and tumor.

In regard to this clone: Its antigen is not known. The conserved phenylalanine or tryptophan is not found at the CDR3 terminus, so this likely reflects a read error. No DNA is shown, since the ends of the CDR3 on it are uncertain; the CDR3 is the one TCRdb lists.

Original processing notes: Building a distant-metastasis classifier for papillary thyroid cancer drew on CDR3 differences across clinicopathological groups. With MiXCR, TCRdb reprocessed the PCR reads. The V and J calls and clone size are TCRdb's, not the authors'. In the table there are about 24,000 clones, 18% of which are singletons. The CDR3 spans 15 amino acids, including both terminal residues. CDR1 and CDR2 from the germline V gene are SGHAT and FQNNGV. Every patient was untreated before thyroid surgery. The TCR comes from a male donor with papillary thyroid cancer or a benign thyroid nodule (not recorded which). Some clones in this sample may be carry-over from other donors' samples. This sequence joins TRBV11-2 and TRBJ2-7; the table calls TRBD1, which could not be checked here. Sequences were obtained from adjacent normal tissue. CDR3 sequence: CASSSFQGMSYEQNI.